The entry that follows covers one T cell receptor beta chain sequence. Its antigen is currently unknown. Sequenced by immunoSEQ multiplex PCR; TCRdb stores in-frame clones only, minus some. The sample consists of some 39,000 clones, about 85% of them appearing once. The data were taken from a study of PD-L1 blockade in urothelial cancer. Overall study: Analyses used blood from 3 weeks (second dose) and 6 weeks after treatment start. Blood samples had a median of 141,255 T cells, approximately 83,000 unique TCRs, and clonality around 0.08. Study-level findings and limits: Blood TCR clonality below the median before treatment was a predictor of better survival.

Time point defined: peripheral blood 6 weeks after treatment start. The junction had 5 bases not matched to a gene; V was cut back by 5 bases and J by 3 bases. Germline CDR1 and CDR2: SGHTA and FQGNSA. The CDR3 totals 15 residues. The chain couples TRBV7-2 to TRBJ2-2; 8 positions match TRBD1. This TCR was sampled from a man between 65 and 85 years old with urothelial cancer. This specimen consisted of PBMCs, obtained around atezolizumab (anti-PD-L1) treatment. CDR3 nucleotide sequence: TGTGCCAGCAGCCCGACAGGGGTGGACACCGGGGAGCTGTTTTTT. It encodes CASSPTGVDTGELFF.